This T cell receptor beta chain emerged from a study of blood T cells in healthy people across ages. PCR was performed a second time for about 6 to 12 cycles using a sample-barcoded 5' primer and a J-beta primer mix. TCRdb re-called the 5' RACE reads with MiXCR, one entry per CDR3 protein. The profile shows 600,000 or so distinct CDR3 sequences, around 20% of them singletons. This clonotype appeared a few times. Antigen unknown. Overall study results and limits: The long-lived group displayed more naive CD4+ cells, plus higher diversity, than the aged donors did.

The CDR3 runs 15 residues. With 3 bases clipped from V and 7 bases from J, the junction kept 13 bases outside the gene matches. CDR1 is DFQATT, CDR2 SNEGSKA, per germline (reference sequence). The chain employs TRBV20-1 and TRBJ2-3, with TRBD1 identical over 7 bases. The source material was blood. The clonotype was recovered from a man aged 70-80 years in good health. The CDR3 loop is CSASMGQLSWNTQYF. Here the CDR3 DNA reads TGCAGTGCTAGTATGGGACAGCTGTCCTGGAATACGCAGTATTTT.